A single sample gave rise to the 5 T cell receptor beta chains below, sequenced in a study of control samples from healthy donors and cancer patients. Profiling relied on immunoSEQ multiplex PCR, and the TCRdb table lists in-frame clones only, not all of them. This sample has some 120,000 clones, with 80% to 95% found just once. Material: blood. Receptors were obtained from a man between 18 and 35 years old in good health.

The chain links TRBV6-2 or TRBV6-3 to TRBJ2-1; 9 bases align to TRBD2. The CDR3 sequence is 14 residues long. CDR1 is MNHEY, CDR2 SVGEGT, per germline. The V gene end was trimmed by 3 bases and the J gene end by 8 bases; junction bases not matched to a gene: 5. The CDR3, as DNA: TGTGCCAGCAGTTATGGCGGGAGGGCGGATGAGCAGTTCTTC. This encodes CASSYGGRADEQFF.

This chain links TRBV21-1 with TRBJ2-7; the D segment call TRBD1 is taken from the table without a DNA check. TRBV21-1 is a pseudogene segment. The CDR3 sequence is 16 residues long. In DNA form, the CDR3 reads TGTGCCAGCAGCAAAGGGGGTACCAGGGCTACCTACGAGCAGTACGTC. This translates into CASSKGGTRATYEQYV.

The V call is TRBV28, the J call TRBJ1-1; 9 bases fit TRBD1. The germline V gene has CDR1 MDHEN and CDR2 SYDVKM. V was clipped by 3 bases and J by 6 bases; unmatched bases: 11. This CDR3 has 16 residues. CDR3 nucleotides: TGTGCCAGCAGTTTCCTGCCGGGACAGGGATCACCTGAAGCTTTCTTT. Its protein product is CASSFLPGQGSPEAFF.

The gene calls are TRBV18 and TRBJ1-1; the match to TRBD1 covers 8 bases. The CDR3 is made up of 13 amino acids. Germline V gives CDR1 KGHSH, CDR2 LQKENI. Unmatched junction bases numbered 3, after V lost 5 bases and J lost 4 bases. The DNA of the CDR3 is TGTGCCAGCTCAGAGACAGGGGTCACTGAAGCTTTCTTT. Amino acid sequence: CASSETGVTEAFF.

The J gene is TRBJ2-3, the V gene TRBV9, with 8 bases lining up with TRBD2. Losses at the gene ends were 0 bases for V and 0 bases for J; bases not matched to a gene: 3. Germline CDR1 and CDR2: SGDLS and YYNGEE. There are 16 residues in the CDR3. Written as DNA, the CDR3 is TGTGCCAGCAGCGTAGAGAGCGGGGGAAGCACAGATACGCAGTATTTT. Translation gives CASSVESGGSTDTQYF.